The next 29 T cell receptor beta chains were all read from a single sample in a study of blood T cell repertoires in COVID-19. Produced via immunoSEQ multiplex PCR; TCRdb's table is partial and in-frame only. This sample has some 65,000 clones, with 80% to 95% found just once. The sequenced sample consisted of peripheral blood. The origin of the receptors is a man between 50 and 59 years old with COVID-19, enrolled during active disease.

The chain carries TRBV4-1 and TRBJ1-5, with 7 bases that match TRBD1. Germline lookup yields CDR1 MGHRA and CDR2 YSYEKL. CDR3 length: 17 amino acids. V dropped 0 bases and J dropped 6; count of bases not matched to a gene: 11. The CDR3 DNA reads TGCGCCAGCAGCCAAGAACTTATCTCAGGGGGAGGTCAGCCCCAGCATTTT. As protein: CASSQELISGGGQPQHF.

This clone appeared once. V and J are TRBV7-9 and TRBJ1-5; 8 positions match TRBD1. CDR1 and CDR2 (germline): SEHNR, FQNEAQ (reference sequence). The V segment lost 1 base and the J segment 5 bases; nucleotides outside the gene matches: 10. This CDR3 is 17 amino acids long. CDR3 nucleotides: TGTGCCAGCAGCTTAGGCGGCGGACAGGGAACCTATCAGCCCCAGCATTTT. Its protein product is CASSLGGGQGTYQPQHF.

The chain combines TRBV11-2 with TRBJ1-4, with TRBD1 matching 9 bases. J gave up 3 bases and V 5 bases, and 7 bases lay outside the gene matches. The germline CDR1 and CDR2 sequences are SGHAT and FQNNGV. The CDR3 runs to 16 residues. In DNA, the CDR3 is TGTGCCAGCAGCGTGGGACAGGGCATCTCTAATGAAAAACTGTTTTTT. Protein product: CASSVGQGISNEKLFF.

J is TRBJ1-1 and V is TRBV12-5; D remains ambiguous. The germline V gene encodes CDR1 LGHNT and CDR2 FRNRAP. There are 13 residues in the CDR3. V gave up 0 bases and J gave up 5 bases, with 7 bases separating them. The CDR3 is CASGLVEHTEAFF. CDR3 coding DNA: TGTGCTAGTGGTTTGGTAGAACATACTGAAGCTTTCTTT. The full variable domain, rest sourced from reference TRBV12-5 and TRBJ1-1, is DARVTQTPRHKVTEMGQEVTMRCQPILGHNTVFWYRQTMMQGLELLAYFRNRAPLDDSGMPKDRFSAEMPDATLATLKIQPSEPRDSAVYFCASGLVEHTEAFFGQGTRLTVV.

This clone has a single count. CDR3 region: CASSQGQGRDSPLHF. The CDR3 DNA reads TGCGCCAGCAGCCAAGGTCAGGGGCGAGATTCACCCCTCCACTTT. The genes are TRBV4-3 and TRBJ1-6; tentative D call: TRBD1 (6 bases). With 1 base removed from V and 8 bases from J, the gap between germline ends came to 12 bases. The germline gives CDR1 LGHNA, CDR2 YSLEER. The CDR3 length is 15 residues.

The rearrangement joins TRBV16 to TRBJ1-2; 7 bases align to TRBD1. CDR1 is KGHSY and CDR2 is FQNENV in the germline V gene. V lost 1 base to trimming and J lost 4 bases; unmatched junction nucleotides: 9. The CDR3 spans 16 residues. The CDR3 loop reads CASSQFRDSLVYGYTF. In nucleotides, the CDR3 is TGTGCCAGCAGCCAATTCCGGGACAGCCTTGTCTATGGCTACACCTTC. Full variable domain (outside the CDR3, taken from reference TRBV16 and TRBJ1-2): GEEVAQTPKHLVRGEGQKAKLYCAPIKGHSYVFWYQQVLKNEFKFLISFQNENVFDETGMPKERFSAKCLPNSPCSLEIQATKLEDSAVYFCASSQFRDSLVYGYTFGSGTRLTVV.

The sample holds a few counts of this clone. CDR3 nucleotide sequence: TGTGCCAGCTCTAGTCTCAGCGGGAGATTCAATGAGCAGTTCTTC. Its translation is CASSSLSGRFNEQFF. The rearrangement joins TRBV7-9 to TRBJ2-1; the match to TRBD2 covers 8 bases. CDR3 length: 15 amino acids. Looked up from germline, CDR1 is SEHNR and CDR2 is FQNEAQ (reference sequence). V shed 8 bases, J shed 6 bases, and the junction held 12 bases outside the gene matches.

This sequence joins TRBV5-4 and TRBJ2-1, with 13 bases fitting TRBD2. V gave up 2 bases and J gave up 0 bases; unmatched junction bases: 8. The CDR3 extends over 19 amino acids. Per germline, CDR1 SGHNT and CDR2 YYREEE (reference sequence). CDR3 DNA sequence: TGTGCCAGCAGCTTCCCGGGACTAGCGGGAAAGAGCTCCTACAATGAGCAGTTCTTC. Translating gives CASSFPGLAGKSSYNEQFF.

The chain carries TRBV6-5 and TRBJ1-1, with 12 bases lining up with TRBD1. Germline CDR1 and CDR2: MNHEY and SVGAGI. The junction had 7 bases not matched to a gene; V was cut back by 7 bases and J by 4 bases. This CDR3 region has 15 residues. The CDR3 DNA sequence: TGTGCCAGCAAAAGGGACAGGGGGCGGATCACTGAAGCTTTCTTT. This sequence encodes CASKRDRGRITEAFF.

The V gene is TRBV27, the J gene TRBJ2-3, with TRBD2 as a possible D gene (5 bases). Germline V gene lookup returns CDR1 MNHEY and CDR2 SMNVEV (reference sequence). The CDR3 has 14 residues. V lost 2 bases, J lost 0 bases, and 6 bases lay in between. The CDR3 coding sequence is TGTGCCAGCAGTTTACGGACTAGCACAGATACGCAGTATTTT. This translates into CASSLRTSTDTQYF.

V is TRBV27 and J is TRBJ2-7, with D maybe TRBD2 (5 bases). The CDR3 is 14 amino acids. V was pared by 4 bases and J by 4 bases, with 14 bases between. Germline-derived CDR1 and CDR2 are MNHEY and SMNVEV (reference sequence). The CDR3 protein is CASSSSRALYEQYF. In DNA, the CDR3 is TGTGCCAGCAGTTCATCGCGGGCGCTATACGAGCAGTACTTC.

V usage is TRBV28 and J usage is TRBJ2-1; 16 bases match TRBD2. This CDR3 comprises 18 residues. Losses at the gene ends were 6 bases for V and 7 bases for J; bases not matched to a gene: 12. Germline V gives CDR1 MDHEN, CDR2 SYDVKM. The chain's CDR3 is CASSRLGLAGGPSNEQFF. The CDR3 DNA reads TGTGCCAGCAGCCGCTTGGGACTAGCGGGAGGGCCGTCTAATGAGCAGTTCTTC.

The chain has TRBV9 and TRBJ2-5; the match to TRBD2 covers 12 bases. Per germline, CDR1 SGDLS and CDR2 YYNGEE. V shed 0 bases and J 4 bases; nucleotides not matched to a gene: 10. This CDR3 is 18 amino acids long. The CDR3 sequence is CASSVATSGRWEGETQYF. The CDR3 nucleotides read TGTGCCAGCAGCGTAGCCACTAGCGGGAGGTGGGAGGGAGAGACCCAGTACTTC.

There are a few counts of this clone. The V and J genes are TRBV27 and TRBJ1-4; 10 bases match TRBD1. The V and J ends lost 4 bases and 5 bases, in that order; junction bases with no gene match: 4. The CDR3 runs to 15 residues. Germline V gene sequence: CDR1 MNHEY, CDR2 SMNVEV (reference sequence). The CDR3 DNA is TGTGCCAGCAGTTCCCGGACAGGGGGAAATGAAAAACTGTTTTTT. Protein sequence: CASSSRTGGNEKLFF.

The chain combines TRBV27 with TRBJ1-3; 9 nucleotides align to TRBD1. CDR3 length: 16 residues. The V gene end was trimmed by 3 bases and the J gene end by 0 bases; junction bases not matched to a gene: 3. Germline V gene lookup returns CDR1 MNHEY and CDR2 SMNVEV (reference sequence). CDR3 coding DNA: TGTGCCAGCAGTTTGGGACAGGGAAGCTCTGGAAACACCATATATTTT. Amino acid sequence: CASSLGQGSSGNTIYF.

This chain connects TRBV19 to TRBJ2-6; D possibly corresponds to TRBD2 (5 bases). CDR3 size: 15 residues. Germline CDR1 and CDR2: LNHDA and SQIVND (reference sequence). Trimming took off 1 base at V and 4 bases at J, with 8 bases between the two ends. The CDR3 sequence is CASSIARAGANVLTF. In nucleotides, the CDR3 is TGTGCCAGTAGTATAGCGAGGGCCGGGGCCAACGTCCTGACTTTC.

The chain has TRBV6-5 and TRBJ2-5; D unresolved. CDR1 is MNHEY and CDR2 is SVGAGI in the germline V gene. The CDR3 has 14 residues. V was pared by 5 bases and J by 1 base, with 11 bases between. The CDR3 reads CASSPGRVQETQYF. The CDR3 DNA is TGTGCCAGCAGTCCCGGCCGGGTCCAAGAGACCCAGTACTTC.

J is TRBJ2-2 and V is TRBV24-1; 10 nucleotides align to TRBD1. V shed 2 bases, J shed 5 bases, and the junction held 7 bases outside the gene matches. The CDR3 extends over 17 amino acids. Per germline, CDR1 KGHDR and CDR2 SFDVKD. CDR3 region: CATSDYTGTGVTGELFF. As DNA, the CDR3 is TGTGCCACCAGTGATTACACCGGGACAGGGGTGACCGGGGAGCTGTTTTTT.

This rearrangement joins TRBV7-8 to TRBJ2-5, with TRBD2 as a possible D gene (6 bases). CDR3 length: 15 amino acids. Germline CDR1 is SGHVS and CDR2 is FQNEAQ. With 3 bases removed from V and 1 base from J, the gap between germline ends came to 12 bases. CDR3 region: CASSFSGVIQETQYF. The CDR3 DNA reads as TGTGCCAGCAGCTTCTCGGGAGTGATCCAAGAGACCCAGTACTTC. Looking up the rest from reference TRBV7-8 and TRBJ2-5 gives the full variable domain: GAGVSQSPRYKVAKRGQDVALRCDPISGHVSLFWYQQALGQGPEFLTYFQNEAQLDKSGLPSDRFFAERPEGSVSTLKIQRTQQEDSAVYLCASSFSGVIQETQYFGPGTRLLVL.

Only one count was recorded for this clone. The CDR3 DNA follows: TGTGCCAGCAGTTTATTGACTAGCGGACCCGGGGAGCTGTTTTTT. Protein product: CASSLLTSGPGELFF. The genes are TRBV28 and TRBJ2-2, with 9 positions matching TRBD2. The V gene's germline CDR1 is MDHEN and CDR2 SYDVKM. Trimming took 1 base from V and 6 from J; bases not matched to a gene: 3. The CDR3 is 15 amino acids.

The rearrangement joins TRBV10-3 to TRBJ1-2; TRBD1 agrees at 7 bases. Per germline, CDR1 ENHRY and CDR2 SYGVKD. This CDR3 spans 12 amino acids. J gave up 7 bases and V 3 bases, and 2 bases lay outside the gene matches. CDR3 residues: CAISEQGFGYTF. Here the CDR3 DNA reads TGTGCCATCAGTGAACAGGGGTTTGGCTACACCTTC.

The chain uses TRBV7-2 and TRBJ1-3; perhaps TRBD1 as D (6 bases). The germline gives CDR1 SGHTA, CDR2 FQGNSA. The V and J ends lost 5 bases and 4 bases respectively, with 15 bases between them. The CDR3 contains 15 residues. CDR3 sequence reads: CASSPGDLTGNTIYF. CDR3 sequence (DNA): TGTGCCAGCAGCCCAGGGGACCTTACAGGAAACACCATATATTTT. The whole variable domain, remainder taken from reference TRBV7-2 and TRBJ1-3, is GAGVSQSPSNKVTEKGKDVELRCDPISGHTALYWYRQSLGQGLEFLIYFQGNSAPDKSGLPSDRFSAERTGGSVSTLTIQRTQQEDSAVYLCASSPGDLTGNTIYFGEGSWLTVV.

This rearrangement joins TRBV6-1 to TRBJ1-2; 9 nucleotides line up with TRBD1. Germline V gives CDR1 MNHNS, CDR2 SASEGT. Unmatched junction bases numbered 4, after V lost 2 bases and J lost 3 bases. The CDR3 has 15 residues. DNA for the CDR3: TGTGCCAGCAGTGAATCTAGGACAGGGGACTATGGCTACACCTTC. Translation gives CASSESRTGDYGYTF.

CDR3 sequence reads: CASSPISGRAKETQYF. CDR3 nucleotides: TGTGCCAGCAGCCCCATTAGTGGGAGGGCTAAGGAGACCCAGTACTTC. The V and J genes are TRBV11-2 and TRBJ2-5; 7 bases are a match to TRBD2. CDR3 length equals 16 residues. CDR1 and CDR2 (germline): SGHAT, FQNNGV. V dropped 5 bases and J dropped 5; count of bases not matched to a gene: 14. The complete variable domain, with remaining parts taken from reference TRBV11-2 and TRBJ2-5, reads EAGVAQSPRYKIIEKRQSVAFWCNPISGHATLYWYQQILGQGPKLLIQFQNNGVVDDSQLPKDRFSAERLKGVDSTLKIQPAKLEDSAVYLCASSPISGRAKETQYFGPGTRLLVL.

The rearrangement uses TRBV20-1 and TRBJ2-3; D uncertain. There are 11 residues in the CDR3. Germline CDR1 DFQATT, CDR2 SNEGSKA (reference sequence). V was pared by 5 bases and J by 0 bases, with 3 bases between. This CDR3 is CSASSTDTQYF. In DNA form, the CDR3 reads TGCAGTGCTTCGAGCACAGATACGCAGTATTTT.

The chain couples TRBV4-3 to TRBJ2-3; D call uncertain. Germline lookup yields CDR1 LGHNA and CDR2 YSLEER. The CDR3 extends over 13 amino acids. The germline V and J ends were trimmed by 2 bases and 5 bases, with 8 bases remaining between them. CDR3 sequence reads: CASSQQYGDTQYF. CDR3 DNA sequence: TGCGCCAGCAGCCAACAATACGGAGATACGCAGTATTTT.

This chain connects TRBV28 to TRBJ2-5; 11 bases are a match to TRBD2. The V segment lost 6 bases and the J segment 5 bases; nucleotides outside the gene matches: 5. Looked up from germline, CDR1 is MDHEN and CDR2 is SYDVKM. This CDR3 spans 14 amino acids. The CDR3 protein is CASSLGLAGETQYF. The CDR3 DNA reads TGTGCCAGCAGCCTAGGACTAGCGGGCGAGACCCAGTACTTC. Full variable domain (rest looked up from reference TRBV28 and TRBJ2-5): DVKVTQSSRYLVKRTGEKVFLECVQDMDHENMFWYRQDPGLGLRLIYFSYDVKMKEKGDIPEGYSVSREKKERFSLILESASTNQTSMYLCASSLGLAGETQYFGPGTRLLVL.

This chain connects TRBV21-1 to TRBJ2-3; TRBD1 reflects the table's D call only, with no check against the DNA. TRBV21-1 is listed as a pseudogene. The CDR3 has 15 residues. CDR3 DNA sequence: TGTGCCAGCAGAGGAGGGGACAGGTTCACAGATACGCAGTATTTT. It is translated as CASRGGDRFTDTQYF.

The V call is TRBV19, the J call TRBJ2-7, with a tentative D call TRBD1 (5 bases). CDR1 is LNHDA and CDR2 is SQIVND in the germline V gene (reference sequence). The CDR3 consists of 16 residues. The V and J ends lost 5 bases and 0 bases respectively, with 17 bases between them. CDR3 protein: CASSPREGVSSYEQYF. In nucleotides, the CDR3 is TGTGCCAGTAGTCCCCGTGAAGGGGTAAGCTCCTACGAGCAGTACTTC.